This T cell receptor (beta chain) is from a study of cytomegalovirus exposure and HLA in healthy donors. At the level of the study: An analysis done earlier identified about 120 million unique TCR beta sequences from approximately 170 million T cells. Regarding the study as a whole: DRB1 had the most TCR associations and HLA-C the fewest, a later analysis found, with rates varying by HLA locus.

This CDR3 region has 16 residues. Unmatched junction bases numbered 7, after V lost 3 bases and J lost 0 bases. Germline CDR1 SGHAT, CDR2 FQDESV (reference sequence). Points on this clone: No antigen is known for it.

PCR amplification relied on 60 Vbeta primers (plus 13 Jbeta primers). The protocol was immunoSEQ multiplex PCR, while the TCRdb copy is restricted to in-frame clones and leaves out a portion. The table records approximately 220,000 clones, about 80% of them present only once. The clonotype was recovered from a man between 18 and 35 years old in good health and CMV-seronegative. What was sequenced was PBMCs. The chain uses TRBV11-1 and TRBJ1-1; the match to TRBD1 covers 7 bases. The CDR3 nucleotides read TGTGCCAGCAGCTTCCCAAAACAGGGGATGAACACTGAAGCTTTCTTT. Protein product: CASSFPKQGMNTEAFF.